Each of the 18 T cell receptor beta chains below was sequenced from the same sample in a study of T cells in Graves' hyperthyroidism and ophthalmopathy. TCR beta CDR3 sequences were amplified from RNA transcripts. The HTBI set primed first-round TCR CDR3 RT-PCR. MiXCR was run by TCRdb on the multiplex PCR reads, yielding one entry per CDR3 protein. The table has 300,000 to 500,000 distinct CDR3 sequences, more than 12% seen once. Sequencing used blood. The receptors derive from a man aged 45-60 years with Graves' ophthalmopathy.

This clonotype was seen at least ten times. The CDR3 reads CASSLVGALTEAFF. The CDR3 DNA reads TGTGCCAGCAGTTTAGTGGGGGCGCTGACTGAAGCTTTCTTT. The chain uses TRBV12-3 or TRBV12-4 and TRBJ1-1; tentative D call: TRBD1 (6 bases). The CDR3 has 14 residues. Trimming pared 1 base from V and 5 bases from J, leaving 11 bases between.

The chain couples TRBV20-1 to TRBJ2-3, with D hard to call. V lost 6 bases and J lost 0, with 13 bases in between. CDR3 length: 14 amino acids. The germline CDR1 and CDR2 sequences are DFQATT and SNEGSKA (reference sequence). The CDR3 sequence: CSAKDPFSTDTQYF. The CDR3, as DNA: TGCAGTGCCAAGGACCCATTCAGCACAGATACGCAGTATTTT.

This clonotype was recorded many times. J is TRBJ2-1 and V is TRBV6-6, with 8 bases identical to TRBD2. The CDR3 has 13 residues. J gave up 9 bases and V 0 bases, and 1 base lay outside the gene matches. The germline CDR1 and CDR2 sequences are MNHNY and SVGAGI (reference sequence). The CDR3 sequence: CASSYSGGGEQFF. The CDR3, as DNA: TGTGCCAGCAGTTACTCCGGGGGGGGTGAGCAGTTCTTC.

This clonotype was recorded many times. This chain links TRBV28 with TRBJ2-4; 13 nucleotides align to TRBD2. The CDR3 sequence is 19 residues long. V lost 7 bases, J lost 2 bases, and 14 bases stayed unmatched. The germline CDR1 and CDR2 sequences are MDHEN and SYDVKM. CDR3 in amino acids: CASTPPGLAGLTTKNIQYF. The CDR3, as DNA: TGTGCCAGCACCCCACCGGGACTAGCGGGATTGACGACCAAAAACATTCAGTACTTC.

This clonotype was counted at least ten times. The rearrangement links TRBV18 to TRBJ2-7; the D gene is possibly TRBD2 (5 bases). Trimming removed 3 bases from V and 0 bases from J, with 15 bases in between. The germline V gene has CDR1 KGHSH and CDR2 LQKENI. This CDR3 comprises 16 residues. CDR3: CASSPLRGRDSYEQYF. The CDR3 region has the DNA TGTGCCAGCTCACCTCTTCGAGGGCGAGACTCCTACGAGCAGTACTTC.

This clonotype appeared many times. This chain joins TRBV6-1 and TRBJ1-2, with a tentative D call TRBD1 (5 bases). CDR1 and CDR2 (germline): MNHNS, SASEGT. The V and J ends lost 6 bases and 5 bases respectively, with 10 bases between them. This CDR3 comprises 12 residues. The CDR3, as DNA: TGTGCCAGCAGACCGACAGAGTATGGCTACACCTTC. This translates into CASRPTEYGYTF.

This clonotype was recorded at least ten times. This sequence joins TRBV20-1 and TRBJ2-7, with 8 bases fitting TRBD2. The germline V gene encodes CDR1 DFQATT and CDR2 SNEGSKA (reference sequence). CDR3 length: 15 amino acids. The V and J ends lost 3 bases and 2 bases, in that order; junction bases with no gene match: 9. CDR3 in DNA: TGCAGTGCTAGGCGGCTAGCGGGCCGAACCTACGAGCAGTACTTC. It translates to CSARRLAGRTYEQYF.

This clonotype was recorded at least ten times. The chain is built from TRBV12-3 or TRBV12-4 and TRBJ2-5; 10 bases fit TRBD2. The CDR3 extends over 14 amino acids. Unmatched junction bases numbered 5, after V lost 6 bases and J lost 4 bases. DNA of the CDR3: TGTGCCAGCAGAGAAGCGGGAGGGGGAGAGACCCAGTACTTC. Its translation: CASREAGGGETQYF.

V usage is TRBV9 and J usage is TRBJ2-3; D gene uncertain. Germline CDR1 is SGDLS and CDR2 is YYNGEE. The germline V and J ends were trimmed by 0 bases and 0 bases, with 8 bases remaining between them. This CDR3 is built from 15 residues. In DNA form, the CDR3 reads TGTGCCAGCAGCGTAGAGAGGTCTAGCACAGATACGCAGTATTTT. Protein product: CASSVERSSTDTQYF.

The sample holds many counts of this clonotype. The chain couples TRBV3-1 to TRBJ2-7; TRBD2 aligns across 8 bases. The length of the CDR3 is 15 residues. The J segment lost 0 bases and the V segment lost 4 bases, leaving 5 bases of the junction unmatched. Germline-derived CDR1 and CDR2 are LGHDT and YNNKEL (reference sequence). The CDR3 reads CASSPPGGSSYEQYF. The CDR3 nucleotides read TGTGCCAGCAGCCCTCCGGGGGGGAGCTCCTACGAGCAGTACTTC.

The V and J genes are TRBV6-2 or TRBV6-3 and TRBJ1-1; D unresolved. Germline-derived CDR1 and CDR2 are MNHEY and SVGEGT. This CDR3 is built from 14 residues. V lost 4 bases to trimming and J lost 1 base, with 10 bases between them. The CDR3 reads CASSSRVSNTEAFF. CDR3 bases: TGTGCCAGCAGTTCCCGGGTTTCGAACACTGAAGCTTTCTTT.

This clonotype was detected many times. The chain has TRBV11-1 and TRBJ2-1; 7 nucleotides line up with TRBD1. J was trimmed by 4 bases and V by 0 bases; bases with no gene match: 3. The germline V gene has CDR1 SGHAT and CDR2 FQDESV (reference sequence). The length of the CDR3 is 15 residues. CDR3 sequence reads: CASSLAGQRYNEQFF. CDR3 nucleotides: TGTGCCAGCAGCTTAGCGGGACAGCGATACAATGAGCAGTTCTTC.

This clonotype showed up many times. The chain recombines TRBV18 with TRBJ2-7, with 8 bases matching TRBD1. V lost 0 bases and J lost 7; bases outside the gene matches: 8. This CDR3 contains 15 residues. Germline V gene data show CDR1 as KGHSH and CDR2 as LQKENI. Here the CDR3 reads CASSPPSQGASEQYF. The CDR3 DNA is TGTGCCAGCTCACCACCTAGCCAGGGGGCAAGTGAGCAGTACTTC.

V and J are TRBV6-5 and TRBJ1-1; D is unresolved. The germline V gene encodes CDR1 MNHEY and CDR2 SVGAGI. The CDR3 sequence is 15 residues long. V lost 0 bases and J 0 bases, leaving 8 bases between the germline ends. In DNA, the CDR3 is TGTGCCAGCAGTTACTCGAGTGGGGTGAACACTGAAGCTTTCTTT. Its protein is CASSYSSGVNTEAFF.

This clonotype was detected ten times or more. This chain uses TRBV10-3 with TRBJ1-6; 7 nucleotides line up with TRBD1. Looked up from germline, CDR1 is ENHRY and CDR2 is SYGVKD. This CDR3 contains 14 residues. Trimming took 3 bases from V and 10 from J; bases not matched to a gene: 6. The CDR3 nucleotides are TGTGCCATCAGTGACTCAGGGGGGAGGTCACCCCTCCACTTT. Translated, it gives CAISDSGGRSPLHF.

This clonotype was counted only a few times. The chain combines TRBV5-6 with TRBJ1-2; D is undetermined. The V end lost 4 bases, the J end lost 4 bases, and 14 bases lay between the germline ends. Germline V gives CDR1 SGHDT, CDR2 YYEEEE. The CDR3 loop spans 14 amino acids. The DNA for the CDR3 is TGTGCCAGCAGCCAAAGACTGGGAAGCTATGGCTACACCTTC. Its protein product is CASSQRLGSYGYTF.

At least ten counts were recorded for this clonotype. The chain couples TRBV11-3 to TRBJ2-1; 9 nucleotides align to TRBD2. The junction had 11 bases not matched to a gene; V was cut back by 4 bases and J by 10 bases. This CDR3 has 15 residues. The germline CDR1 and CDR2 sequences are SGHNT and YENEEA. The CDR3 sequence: CASSSLAGFGVEQFF. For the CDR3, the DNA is TGTGCCAGCAGCTCGCTAGCGGGATTTGGCGTGGAGCAGTTCTTC.

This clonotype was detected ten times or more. The CDR3 reads CATRDTGGNYGYTF. As DNA, the CDR3 is TGTGCCACCAGAGATACAGGGGGTAACTATGGCTACACCTTC. The J gene is TRBJ1-2, the V gene TRBV24-1, with TRBD1 matching 8 bases. The CDR3 length is 14 residues. Trimming cost V 7 bases and J 1 base; bases outside gene matches: 4. CDR1 KGHDR and CDR2 SFDVKD come from the germline V gene.